A selection of T cell receptor beta chains follows, all from one sample in a study of cytomegalovirus exposure and HLA in healthy donors. The data were produced by immunoSEQ multiplex PCR, yet TCRdb's version contains in-frame clones alone and is incomplete. The repertoire holds approximately 150,000 clones, roughly four fifths seen once, with about 4.9% in the top ten. The sample comprised PBMCs. The source is a girl aged 5 to 17 in good health and CMV-seropositive. Both conserved end residues are part of each CDR3. The D gene is left open where the match is weak. Clone size appears in some rows only: once, few, many, or a class for an expanded clone.

d_gene: .; v_gene: TRBV27; abundance: .; j_gene: TRBJ1-1; CDR3aa: CASNPGQSTEAFF; CDR3nt: TGTGCCAGCAACCCTGGACAGTCCACTGAAGCTTTCTTT
d_gene: .; v_gene: TRBV21-1; abundance: .; j_gene: TRBJ1-3; CDR3aa: CASSGPGEGNTIYF; CDR3nt: TGTGCCAGCAGCGGGCCAGGGGAAGGAAACACCATATATTTT
d_gene: TRBD2; v_gene: TRBV29-1; abundance: .; j_gene: TRBJ2-3; CDR3aa: CGSGGAWTDTQYF; CDR3nt: TGCGGTAGCGGGGGGGCATGGACAGATACGCAGTATTTT
d_gene: .; v_gene: TRBV4-2; abundance: .; j_gene: TRBJ2-7; CDR3aa: CASSQPSVGQAYEQYF; CDR3nt: TGTGCCAGCAGCCAACCTAGTGTGGGGCAAGCGTACGAGCAGTACTTC
d_gene: .; v_gene: TRBV5-5; abundance: .; j_gene: TRBJ2-7; CDR3aa: CASSLEGGSYEQYF; CDR3nt: TGTGCCAGCAGCTTGGAAGGAGGGAGTTACGAGCAGTACTTC
d_gene: TRBD2; v_gene: TRBV5-6; abundance: .; j_gene: TRBJ2-7; CDR3aa: CASSLGLAGASYEQYF; CDR3nt: TGTGCCAGCAGCCTGGGACTAGCGGGGGCCTCCTACGAGCAGTACTTC
d_gene: TRBD1; v_gene: TRBV29-1; abundance: .; j_gene: TRBJ2-5; CDR3aa: CSVRDSGTQYF; CDR3nt: TGCAGCGTCCGGGACAGCGGGACCCAGTACTTC
d_gene: .; v_gene: TRBV21-1; abundance: medium-sized; j_gene: TRBJ2-2; CDR3aa: CASSYPLVKDTGELFF; CDR3nt: TGTGCCAGCAGCTATCCACTAGTAAAGGACACCGGGGAGCTGTTTTTT
d_gene: .; v_gene: TRBV15; abundance: .; j_gene: TRBJ1-4; CDR3aa: CATRPRTTNEKLFF; CDR3nt: TGTGCCACTAGGCCCAGGACAACTAATGAAAAACTGTTTTTT
d_gene: TRBD1; v_gene: TRBV28; abundance: .; j_gene: TRBJ1-2; CDR3aa: CASSLIQTGRGGYTF; CDR3nt: TGTGCCAGCAGTTTAATCCAGACAGGGCGTGGCGGCTACACCTTC
d_gene: TRBD1; v_gene: TRBV7-8; abundance: .; j_gene: TRBJ1-3; CDR3aa: CASSFYPRTGHKTNSGNTIYF; CDR3nt: TGTGCCAGCAGCTTTTACCCGCGGACAGGGCATAAAACAAACTCTGGAAACACCATATATTTT
d_gene: TRBD2; v_gene: TRBV6-1; abundance: once; j_gene: TRBJ2-1; CDR3aa: CASTSPGLPFGEQFF; CDR3nt: TGTGCCAGCACCTCACCGGGACTACCATTCGGTGAGCAGTTCTTC